Described below is a single T cell receptor beta chain sequence and its context. The antigen is unknown. The source of the sample is a study of cytomegalovirus exposure and HLA in healthy donors. Overall study findings and caveats: Roughly uniform depth of sequencing across donors was assumed in presence/absence analyses.

The CDR3 spans 16 residues. V lost 0 bases and J 0 bases, leaving 9 bases between the germline ends. Germline V gene lookup returns CDR1 MNHEY and CDR2 SMNVEV (reference sequence). Primers: 60 Vbeta forward and 13 Jbeta reverse. Repertoires were generated with immunoSEQ multiplex PCR, while TCRdb's copy carries only in-frame clones and drops some. The ten most abundant clones cover 1.5% of a sample with 75,000 to 95,000 clones. The chain links TRBV27 to TRBJ1-3, with D hard to call. The receptor's source is a woman aged 55-70 years in good health and CMV-seronegative. Sequences were obtained from PBMCs. In nucleotides, the CDR3 is TGTGCCAGCAGTTTATCGTGGCAGTCCTCTGGAAACACCATATATTTT. Translation: CASSLSWQSSGNTIYF.